This T cell receptor beta chain was found in a study of early T cells in non-severe SARS-CoV-2 infection. Whole-study findings and limits: Reliance on VDJdb matching favored anti-spike CD8 responses; private and CD4 specificities were missed.

Unique molecular identifiers were added to individual cDNA molecules. TCRdb fed the 5' RACE reads into MiXCR, producing one record per CDR3 protein. The sample yields under 60,000 distinct CDR3 sequences, about 9.4% seen once. As for this clonotype: Its antigen is as yet unknown.

There are 15 residues in the CDR3. Germline-derived CDR1 and CDR2 are LGHNA and YSLEER. Trimming took off 3 bases at V and 10 bases at J, with 20 bases between the two ends. This rearrangement joins TRBV4-3 to TRBJ2-3; possible D gene TRBD1, 6 bases. The sequenced sample was whole blood. This receptor was identified in an adult who was a healthcare worker with PCR-confirmed SARS-CoV-2 infection or an uninfected control (not recorded which). The CDR3 loop reads CASSQDTGMGRAQYF. CDR3 nucleotide sequence: TGCGCCAGCAGCCAGGACACAGGGATGGGCCGCGCGCAGTATTTT.